The 25 T cell receptor beta chains reported below all come from one sample, sequenced in a study of T cell responses to AZD1222 COVID-19 vaccine. Here immunoSEQ multiplex PCR was the method, and the copy in TCRdb shows in-frame clones only, minus some. In the table there are about 93,000 clones, 80% to 90% of which are singletons. Sequenced here: peripheral blood, sampled on day 0 of AZD1222 vaccination. The receptors here all came from an adult in good health.

The rearrangement joins TRBV7-9 to TRBJ2-7; D perhaps matches TRBD1 (7 bases). Germline V gene data show CDR1 as SEHNR and CDR2 as FQNEAQ (reference sequence). V was pared by 3 bases and J by 3 bases, with 18 bases between. CDR3 length: 16 residues. The CDR3 region has the DNA TGTGCCAGCAGCTTCTCTCCGGCAGGGGGGTTCTACGAGCAGTACTTC. Translated, it gives CASSFSPAGGFYEQYF.

V is TRBV28 and J is TRBJ2-1; the D call may be TRBD1 or TRBD2 (5 bases each). The germline V gene has CDR1 MDHEN and CDR2 SYDVKM. There are 14 residues in the CDR3. Trimming removed 6 bases at V and 5 bases at J, with 14 bases between. CDR3 sequence (DNA): TGTGCCAGCAGCCCAGGGACCTGGGACAATGAGCAGTTCTTC. It yields the protein CASSPGTWDNEQFF.

The V call is TRBV7-2, the J call TRBJ2-1; D uncertain. The V and J ends lost 1 base and 7 bases respectively, with 8 bases between them. CDR3 length equals 13 residues. Germline V gene lookup returns CDR1 SGHTA and CDR2 FQGNSA. CDR3 protein: CASSLGPRNEQFF. The CDR3, as DNA: TGTGCCAGCAGCTTAGGACCGCGGAATGAGCAGTTCTTC.

This clone has just a few counts. This chain connects TRBV5-1 to TRBJ1-1, with D possibly being TRBD1 (6 bases). CDR3 length: 14 residues. Looked up from germline, CDR1 is SGHRS and CDR2 is YFSETQ. V lost 3 bases to trimming and J lost 3 bases, with 12 bases between them. CDR3 loop: CASSSRGGYTEAFF. The CDR3 coding sequence is TGCGCCAGCAGCTCCAGAGGGGGATACACTGAAGCTTTCTTT.

This chain joins TRBV7-2 and TRBJ2-7, with TRBD1 identical over 8 bases. The CDR3 totals 15 residues. In germline, CDR1 is SGHTA, CDR2 FQGNSA. With V trimmed by 5 bases and J by 7 bases, 13 bases remained unmatched. CDR3 in DNA: TGTGCCAGCAGCCCACCGGACAGGGTAGGATGGGAGCAGTACTTC. It specifies CASSPPDRVGWEQYF.

The chain joins TRBV11-3 to TRBJ2-3, with D perhaps being TRBD1 or TRBD2 (5 bases each). CDR1 SGHNT and CDR2 YENEEA come from the germline V gene. This CDR3 has 17 residues. V lost 5 bases, J lost 1 base, and 19 bases lay in between. As DNA, the CDR3 is TGTGCCAGCAGCCCCGGGACGGCCTACCCAGGCACAGATACGCAGTATTTT. This translates into CASSPGTAYPGTDTQYF.

This clone was found once. The chain carries TRBV28 and TRBJ1-6; possibly TRBD1 for D (6 bases). V lost 3 bases, J lost 14 bases, and 17 bases lay in between. The CDR3 is 14 amino acids. The germline V gene encodes CDR1 MDHEN and CDR2 SYDVKM. The CDR3 coding sequence is TGTGCCAGCAGTTTTCGGGACACTCTAAGGGCCCTCCACTTT. It yields the protein CASSFRDTLRALHF. Complete variable domain (other parts from reference TRBV28 and TRBJ1-6): DVKVTQSSRYLVKRTGEKVFLECVQDMDHENMFWYRQDPGLGLRLIYFSYDVKMKEKGDIPEGYSVSREKKERFSLILESASTNQTSMYLCASSFRDTLRALHFGNGTRLTVT.

This sequence joins TRBV11-2 and TRBJ2-7, with 8 bases that match TRBD2. Per germline, CDR1 SGHAT and CDR2 FQNNGV. V shed 5 bases, J shed 3 bases, and the junction held 9 bases outside the gene matches. The length of the CDR3 is 15 residues. For the CDR3, the DNA is TGTGCCAGCAGCATCCCCGGGACTAGTTTCTACGAGCAGTACTTC. This translates into CASSIPGTSFYEQYF.

This clone occurred once. V gene TRBV10-3 combines with J gene TRBJ2-1; a possible D gene is TRBD2 (5 bases). V was pared by 4 bases and J by 4 bases, with 14 bases between. The germline CDR1 and CDR2 sequences are ENHRY and SYGVKD. The CDR3 loop spans 15 amino acids. This CDR3 reads CAISATDYPYNEQFF. The CDR3 nucleotides read TGTGCCATCAGTGCAACAGACTACCCTTACAATGAGCAGTTCTTC.

On this clone: Other nucleotide sequences from this sample produce the same CDR3. This chain joins TRBV7-3 and TRBJ2-7, with 9 bases matching TRBD1. V shed 0 bases and J 4 bases; nucleotides not matched to a gene: 4. Per the germline V gene, CDR1 is SGHTA and CDR2 is FQGTGA. The CDR3 sequence is 15 residues long. Here the CDR3 reads CASSLTGQGSYEQYF. CDR3 in DNA: TGTGCCAGCAGCTTAACGGGACAGGGTTCGTACGAGCAGTACTTC.

V is TRBV7-9 and J is TRBJ1-5, with unresolved D. Trimming left V 10 bases short and J 0 bases short, with 13 bases between. The length of the CDR3 is 14 residues. CDR1 is SEHNR and CDR2 is FQNEAQ in the germline V gene (reference sequence). This CDR3 is CATGFSNSNQPQHF. CDR3 coding DNA: TGTGCCACGGGATTTTCTAATAGCAATCAGCCCCAGCATTTT.

The chain uses TRBV12-3 or TRBV12-4 and TRBJ2-3; D is ambiguous. This CDR3 is 12 amino acids long. The ends were cut back, 6 bases at V and 7 bases at J, with 11 bases in the middle. CDR3 in amino acids: CASRLTAYTQYF. The DNA of the CDR3 is TGTGCCAGCAGGTTGACTGCATATACGCAGTATTTT.

The genes are TRBV28 and TRBJ2-5; D is uncertain. The V end was cut by 6 bases, the J end by 4 bases, with 9 bases between. The germline CDR1 and CDR2 sequences are MDHEN and SYDVKM. The CDR3 totals 12 residues. CDR3 sequence: CASRLNRETQYF. The CDR3 bases are TGTGCCAGCAGGCTCAACCGAGAGACCCAGTACTTC.

The chain employs TRBV5-1 and TRBJ1-5; D unresolved. Deletions cut 4 bases from V and 1 base from J, with 12 bases between. CDR3 length equals 15 residues. Looked up from germline, CDR1 is SGHRS and CDR2 is YFSETQ. The CDR3 DNA reads TGCGCCAGCAGCCAGGACGGTATCAGCAATCAGCCCCAGCATTTT. Encoded protein: CASSQDGISNQPQHF.

The rearrangement joins TRBV19 to TRBJ2-7, with TRBD2 matching over 13 bases. With 6 bases clipped from V and 4 bases from J, the junction kept 3 bases outside the gene matches. Germline CDR1 is LNHDA and CDR2 is SQIVND (reference sequence). The CDR3 is made up of 14 amino acids. CDR3 nucleotide sequence: TGTGCCAGTAGCGGACTAGCGGGAGAGTACGAGCAGTACTTC. Its translation is CASSGLAGEYEQYF.

This rearrangement joins TRBV14 to TRBJ1-6; 9 bases align to TRBD1. Germline trimming cut 1 base from V and 7 bases from J; bases unmatched to any gene: 2. The CDR3 loop spans 15 amino acids. Germline CDR1 reads SGHDN; CDR2 reads FVKESK. CDR3 nucleotides: TGTGCCAGCAGCCAAGCCGGGACAGGGAATTCACCCCTCCACTTT. Its translation is CASSQAGTGNSPLHF.

The rearrangement links TRBV12-5 to TRBJ2-7; maybe TRBD1 (6 bases). The V and J ends lost 2 bases and 6 bases respectively, with 14 bases between them. Germline loops: CDR1 LGHNT, CDR2 FRNRAP. There are 14 residues in the CDR3. CDR3 sequence: CASGLTGWESEQYF. The CDR3 coding sequence is TGTGCTAGTGGTTTGACAGGGTGGGAGTCCGAGCAGTACTTC.

The J gene is TRBJ2-1, the V gene TRBV5-1, with 12 bases aligning to TRBD2. J was trimmed by 6 bases and V by 0 bases; bases with no gene match: 1. Germline V gene lookup returns CDR1 SGHRS and CDR2 YFSETQ. This CDR3 is built from 15 residues. DNA for the CDR3: TGCGCCAGCAGCTTGGGACTAGCGGGAGTCAATGAGCAGTTCTTC. Translated: CASSLGLAGVNEQFF.

The rearrangement links TRBV27 to TRBJ1-5; D gene ambiguous. Germline V gene sequence: CDR1 MNHEY, CDR2 SMNVEV (reference sequence). With 3 bases removed from V and 0 bases from J, the gap between germline ends came to 6 bases. This CDR3 spans 14 amino acids. The CDR3 DNA sequence: TGTGCCAGCAGTTTGTCGGGTAGCAATCAGCCCCAGCATTTT. This sequence encodes CASSLSGSNQPQHF.

This chain connects TRBV2 to TRBJ1-6; maybe TRBD1 (5 bases). Trimming left V 4 bases short and J 2 bases short, with 9 bases between. CDR3 length equals 15 residues. Germline CDR1 and CDR2: SNHLY and FYNNEI. The DNA for the CDR3 is TGTGCCAGCAGTGGCAGGGCCGCCTATAATTCACCCCTCCACTTT. This gives the protein CASSGRAAYNSPLHF.

The chain has TRBV5-5 and TRBJ1-1, with a tentative D call TRBD1 (6 bases). V gave up 3 bases and J gave up 6 bases, with 12 bases separating them. The CDR3 covers 13 residues. Germline CDR1 and CDR2: SGHKS and YYEKEE (reference sequence). The CDR3: CASSSTGWAEAFF. The CDR3 DNA reads as TGTGCCAGCAGCTCAACAGGGTGGGCTGAAGCTTTCTTT.

The chain combines TRBV27 with TRBJ2-1; 7 bases fit TRBD1. J was trimmed by 2 bases and V by 7 bases; bases with no gene match: 5. Germline CDR1 MNHEY, CDR2 SMNVEV (reference sequence). The CDR3 length is 14 residues. CDR3 in amino acids: CASIGRGPYNEQFF. The CDR3 DNA is TGTGCCAGCATCGGAAGGGGGCCCTACAATGAGCAGTTCTTC.

The chain employs TRBV7-2 and TRBJ2-7; TRBD2 matches at 10 bases. With 5 bases clipped from V and 4 bases from J, the junction kept 8 bases outside the gene matches. Per germline, CDR1 SGHTA and CDR2 FQGNSA. CDR3 size: 15 residues. In DNA form, the CDR3 reads TGTGCCAGCAGCCCCCAGGGGACTAGCGTTTACGAGCAGTACTTC. Amino acids: CASSPQGTSVYEQYF.

The rearrangement links TRBV11-2 to TRBJ2-7; 9 bases are a match to TRBD2. The CDR3 sequence is 16 residues long. After removal of 5 bases from V and 5 bases from J, the junction contained 13 bases not matched to a gene. Germline CDR1 is SGHAT and CDR2 is FQNNGV. DNA of the CDR3: TGTGCCAGCAGCCCCGGGCCGGGACTAGCTGCCGACGAGCAGTACTTC. Protein sequence: CASSPGPGLAADEQYF.

The rearrangement links TRBV11-2 to TRBJ1-2; D is unresolved. The CDR3 totals 14 residues. The V end lost 1 base, the J end lost 6 bases, and 12 bases lay between the germline ends. Germline V gene sequence: CDR1 SGHAT, CDR2 FQNNGV. The CDR3 nucleotides are TGTGCCAGCAGCTTAGGTGGGCGGAGGAATGGCTACACCTTC. This translates into CASSLGGRRNGYTF.